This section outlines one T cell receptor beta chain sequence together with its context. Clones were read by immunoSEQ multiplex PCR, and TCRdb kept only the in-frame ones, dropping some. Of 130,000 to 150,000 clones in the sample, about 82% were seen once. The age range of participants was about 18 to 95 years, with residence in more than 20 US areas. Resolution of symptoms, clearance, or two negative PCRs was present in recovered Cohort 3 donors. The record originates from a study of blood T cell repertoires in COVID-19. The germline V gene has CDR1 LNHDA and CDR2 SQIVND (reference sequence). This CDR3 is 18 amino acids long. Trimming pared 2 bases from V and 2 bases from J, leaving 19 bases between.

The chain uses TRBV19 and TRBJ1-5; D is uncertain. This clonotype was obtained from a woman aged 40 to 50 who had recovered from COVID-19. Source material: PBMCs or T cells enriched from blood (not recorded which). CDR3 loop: CASSIFPFAGIGNQPQHF. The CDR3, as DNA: TGTGCCAGTAGTATATTCCCTTTCGCGGGGATTGGCAATCAGCCCCAGCATTTT.